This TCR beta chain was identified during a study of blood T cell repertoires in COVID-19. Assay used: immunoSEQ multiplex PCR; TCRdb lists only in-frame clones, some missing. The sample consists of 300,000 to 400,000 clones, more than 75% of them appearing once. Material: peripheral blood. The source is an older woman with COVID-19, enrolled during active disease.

For the CDR3, the DNA is TGTGCCAGTAGTATAGAGTTCCGGACATTCAGCAATCAGCCCCAGCATTTT. It codes for CASSIEFRTFSNQPQHF. The chain links TRBV19 to TRBJ1-5; TRBD1 is a possible D gene (5 bases). Trimming shortened V by 0 bases and J by 1 base, and 13 bases separated the two germline ends. The CDR3 extends over 17 amino acids. Germline V CDR1 and CDR2: LNHDA, SQIVND (reference sequence).